This T cell receptor (beta chain) was documented in a study of control samples from healthy donors and cancer patients. Here immunoSEQ multiplex PCR was the method, and the copy in TCRdb shows in-frame clones only, minus some. The data contain approximately 150,000 clones, nearly 96% of them seen just once; the ten biggest clones take up approximately 1%. The trim removed 5 bases at V and 1 base at J, leaving 7 bases unmatched. Per germline, CDR1 MDHEN and CDR2 SYDVKM. There are 15 residues in the CDR3. The specimen sequenced was blood. The sequence was collected from a woman aged 25 to 45 in good health. V usage is TRBV28 and J usage is TRBJ1-1, with 7 bases aligning to TRBD1. The CDR3 DNA follows: TGTGCCAGCAGTCGGCCGGGACAGCCGAACACTGAAGCTTTCTTT. As protein: CASSRPGQPNTEAFF. Together with reference TRBV28 and TRBJ1-1, the CDR3 gives the full variable domain: DVKVTQSSRYLVKRTGEKVFLECVQDMDHENMFWYRQDPGLGLRLIYFSYDVKMKEKGDIPEGYSVSREKKERFSLILESASTNQTSMYLCASSRPGQPNTEAFFGQGTRLTVV.